This passage covers 3 T cell receptor beta chains from one sample sequenced in a study of blood T cells in healthy people across ages. Next came a second PCR, run for about 7 to 12 cycles, which used a sample-barcoded 5' primer along with a J-beta primer mix. Using its own MiXCR run on the 5' RACE reads, TCRdb lists one record per CDR3 protein. Of roughly 1 million distinct CDR3 sequences in the sample, under 30% were seen once. These data also featured in a second study, about T cells of mothers and their children.

Material for sequencing was blood. These receptor sequences come from a girl aged 2 to 10 in good health.

A note on this clonotype: One end of the junction is discordant with germline, which a read error may explain. The chain carries TRBV18 and TRBJ2-7; 13 nucleotides match TRBD2. This CDR3 contains 16 residues. Germline CDR1 reads KGHSH; CDR2 reads LQKENI. Here the CDR3 reads CASSPETSGRIEEQCF. The CDR3 DNA reads as TGTGCCAGCTCACCGGAGACTAGCGGGAGGATCGAGGAGCAGTGCTTC.

This clonotype turned up a few times. This chain connects TRBV20-1 to TRBJ2-4, with D possibly called TRBD1 or TRBD2 (6 bases each). Trimming pared 1 base from V and 7 bases from J, leaving 14 bases between. Per germline, CDR1 DFQATT and CDR2 SNEGSKA (reference sequence). The length of the CDR3 is 14 residues. The DNA of the CDR3 is TGCAGTGCTAGAGTAGGGGGGTCGACGAACATTCAGTACTTC. Translation gives CSARVGGSTNIQYF.

The chain employs TRBV28 and TRBJ2-5, with D perhaps TRBD1 (6 bases). The length of the CDR3 is 14 residues. Looked up from germline, CDR1 is MDHEN and CDR2 is SYDVKM. Trimming took off 5 bases at V and 4 bases at J, with 14 bases between the two ends. The CDR3 reads CASSPPRDIETQYF. The CDR3 nucleotides are TGTGCCAGCAGTCCCCCCCGGGACATAGAGACCCAGTACTTC. The full variable domain, rest sourced from reference TRBV28 and TRBJ2-5, is DVKVTQSSRYLVKRTGEKVFLECVQDMDHENMFWYRQDPGLGLRLIYFSYDVKMKEKGDIPEGYSVSREKKERFSLILESASTNQTSMYLCASSPPRDIETQYFGPGTRLLVL.